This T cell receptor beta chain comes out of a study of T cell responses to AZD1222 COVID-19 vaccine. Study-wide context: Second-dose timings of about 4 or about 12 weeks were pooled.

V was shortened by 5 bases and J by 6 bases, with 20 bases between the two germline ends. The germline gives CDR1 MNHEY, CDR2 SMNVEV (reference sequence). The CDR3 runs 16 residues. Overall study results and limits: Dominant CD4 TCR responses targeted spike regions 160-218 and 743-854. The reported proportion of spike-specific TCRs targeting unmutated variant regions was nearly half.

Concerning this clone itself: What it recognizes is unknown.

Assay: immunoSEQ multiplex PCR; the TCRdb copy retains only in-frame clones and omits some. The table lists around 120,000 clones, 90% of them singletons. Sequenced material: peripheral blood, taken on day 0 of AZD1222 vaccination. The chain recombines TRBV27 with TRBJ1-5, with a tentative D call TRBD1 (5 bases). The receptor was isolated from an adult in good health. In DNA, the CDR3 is TGTGCCAGCAGTGTTGGGACCGATCGGCGGAGTCAGCCCCAGCATTTT. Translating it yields CASSVGTDRRSQPQHF.